This T cell receptor beta chain was obtained from a study of T cell repertoires in cytomegalovirus infection. Study background: In the study, CMV epitopes included recently identified HLA-C-restricted and well-studied HLA-B-restricted ones. Public TCR beta signatures were indicative of both CMV infection and a matching HLA type. General study findings and limits: HLA-C-restricted CMV-specific TCR beta clonotypes were dominant in the ex vivo response. People with CMV and the relevant HLA were identified by cumulative public TCR beta family frequency.

Note on this clonotype: Its antigen is not known.

MiXCR, run by TCRdb on the reads, gives a single entry per CDR3 protein. The sample has just under 500,000 distinct CDR3 sequences, about 33% seen once. V was pared by 8 bases and J by 4 bases, with 8 bases of the junction left unmatched. The CDR3 loop spans 15 amino acids. The chain is built from TRBV12-3 or TRBV12-4 and TRBJ2-7; 13 nucleotides line up with TRBD2. This specimen was cultured PBMCs, taken from culture after CMV antigen stimulation. The receptor comes from a human donor in good health (CMV status not recorded). Some clones in this sample may be carry-over from other donors' samples. CDR3 DNA: TGTGCCAGCCAGGGGACTAGCGGGAACTGGTACGAGCAGTACTTC. It yields the protein CASQGTSGNWYEQYF.